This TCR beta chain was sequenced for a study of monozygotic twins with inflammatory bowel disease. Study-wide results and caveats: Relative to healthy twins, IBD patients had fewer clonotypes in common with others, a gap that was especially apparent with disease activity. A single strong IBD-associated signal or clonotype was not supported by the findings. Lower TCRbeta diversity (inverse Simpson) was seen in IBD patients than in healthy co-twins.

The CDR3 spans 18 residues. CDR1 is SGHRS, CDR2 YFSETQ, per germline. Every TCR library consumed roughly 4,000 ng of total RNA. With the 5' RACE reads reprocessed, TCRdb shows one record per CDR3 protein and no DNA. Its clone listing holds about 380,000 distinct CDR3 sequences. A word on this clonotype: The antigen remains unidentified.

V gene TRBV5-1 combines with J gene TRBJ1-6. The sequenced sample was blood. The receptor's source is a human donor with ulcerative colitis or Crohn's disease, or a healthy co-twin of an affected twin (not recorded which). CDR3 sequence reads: CASSVADSGSSYNSPLHF. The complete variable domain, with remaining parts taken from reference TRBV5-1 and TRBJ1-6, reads KAGVTQTPRYLIKTRGQQVTLSCSPISGHRSVSWYQQTPGQGLQFLFEYFSETQRNKGNFPGRFSGRQFSNSRSEMNVSTLELGDSALYLCASSVADSGSSYNSPLHFGNGTRLTVT.